The following is a T cell receptor (beta chain) sequence with its context. Germline V gene data show CDR1 as SGHDN and CDR2 as FVKESK. This CDR3 is built from 16 residues. The data are from a study of CXCR3-negative and CXCR3-positive naive CD8 T cells. About the research overall: Libraries each contributed about 1.5 +/- 0.3 million TRB reads, for around 150 million in total.

Cells classed as naive CD8+ T cells were CD45RO-CCR7+CD27+CD95-. Carrying UMI labels, the TRB cDNA libraries were prepared through 5' RACE. Each CDR3 protein gets one entry in TCRdb, which reprocessed the 5' RACE reads and gives no DNA. The ten top clones account for 0.25% to 0.35%, within a sample of 130,000 or so distinct CDR3 sequences. The sequence came from a human donor in good health. Some clones in this sample may be carry-over from other donors' samples. Sequencing was done on a sample of naive CXCR3- CD8+ T cells from blood. Stated subset: CD45RO-CCR7+CD27+CD95- naive CD8+ T cells lacking CXCR3 (TNR3-). The chain joins TRBV14 to TRBJ2-4; no DNA is available, so the TRBD2 call from TCRdb remains unchecked. Here the CDR3 reads CASSQDWPSAKNIQYF.